The present T cell receptor beta chain was sequenced within a study of early T cells in non-severe SARS-CoV-2 infection. The sample holds a few counts of this clonotype. TCRdb analysed the 5' RACE reads with MiXCR anew, one entry per CDR3 protein. The table lists around 30,000 distinct CDR3 sequences, about 6.5% of them singletons, with around 7% in the top ten. The source material was whole blood. The clonotype was recovered from an adult who was a healthcare worker with PCR-confirmed SARS-CoV-2 infection or an uninfected control (not recorded which).

The CDR3 nucleotides read TGCAGTGCCCTCCTCACCGGGACAGGGGGCGATCAGCCCCAGCATTTT. Its translation is CSALLTGTGGDQPQHF. The chain employs TRBV20-1 and TRBJ1-5, with 12 positions matching TRBD1. The CDR3 is 16 residues long. The trim removed 6 bases at V and 5 bases at J, leaving 11 bases unmatched. Germline V lookup: CDR1 DFQATT, CDR2 SNEGSKA (reference sequence).